This T cell receptor (beta chain) was recovered during a study of metastatic and nonmetastatic thyroid tumors. The CDR3 totals 13 residues. The germline V and J ends were trimmed by 6 bases and 1 base, with 9 bases remaining between them. Original processing notes: Clinicopathological groups supplied CDR3 differences that were used to build a distant-metastasis classifier for papillary thyroid cancer. TCRdb reprocessed the PCR reads using MiXCR. TCRdb, not the original authors, processed these V and J calls. Found here are 30,000 to 40,000 clones, 15% of them singletons; the top ten hold under 20%. This clone showed up many times. Thyroid surgery was preceded by no treatment in any patient.

The origin of this receptor is a male donor with papillary thyroid cancer or a benign thyroid nodule (not recorded which). Some clones in this sample may be carry-over from other donors' samples. The sample comprised blood. The chain carries TRBV12-3 or TRBV12-4 and TRBJ1-1; D gene ambiguous. The CDR3 DNA reads TGTGCCAGCAGCCTAGCTGGGAACACTGAAGCTTTCTTT. It yields the protein CASSLAGNTEAFF.